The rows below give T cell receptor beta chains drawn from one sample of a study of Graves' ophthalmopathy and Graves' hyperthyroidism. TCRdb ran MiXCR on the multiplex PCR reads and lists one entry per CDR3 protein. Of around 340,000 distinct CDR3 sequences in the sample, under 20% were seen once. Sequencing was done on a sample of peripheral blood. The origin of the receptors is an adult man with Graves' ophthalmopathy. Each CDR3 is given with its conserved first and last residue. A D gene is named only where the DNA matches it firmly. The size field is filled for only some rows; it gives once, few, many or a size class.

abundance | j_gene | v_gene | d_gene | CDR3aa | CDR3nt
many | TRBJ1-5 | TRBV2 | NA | CASGPGLGQPQHF | TGTGCCAGCGGGCCGGGGCTGGGTCAGCCCCAGCATTTT
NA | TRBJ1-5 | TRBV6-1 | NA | CASSAAYYNQPQHF | TGTGCCAGCAGTGCCGCGTACTACAATCAGCCCCAGCATTTT
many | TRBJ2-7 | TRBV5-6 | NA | CASSSLGGQGYEQYF | TGTGCCAGCAGCTCCCTCGGGGGACAAGGCTACGAGCAGTACTTC
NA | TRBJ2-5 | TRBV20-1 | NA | CSARAGEQETQYF | TGCAGTGCAAGGGCAGGTGAACAAGAGACCCAGTACTTC
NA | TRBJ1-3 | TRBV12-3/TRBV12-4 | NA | CASNYPAAWGNTIYF | TGTGCCAGCAACTATCCCGCAGCCTGGGGAAACACCATATATTTT
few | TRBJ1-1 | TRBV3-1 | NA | CASSLFPQGSNTEAFF | TGTGCCAGCAGCCTATTCCCACAGGGTAGTAACACTGAAGCTTTCTTT
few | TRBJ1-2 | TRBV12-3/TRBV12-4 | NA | CASTKWGSGDTF | TGTGCCAGCACCAAGTGGGGGAGCGGAGACACCTTC
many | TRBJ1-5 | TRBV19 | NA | CASSIKPGGHSNQPQHF | TGTGCCAGTAGTATAAAACCAGGCGGGCATAGCAATCAGCCCCAGCATTTT
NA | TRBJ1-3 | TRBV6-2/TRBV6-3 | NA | CASSYPCASSLSGARNTIYF | NA
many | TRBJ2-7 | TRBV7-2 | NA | CASSQGYRVKNEQYF | TGTGCCAGCAGCCAGGGTTACAGGGTTAAAAACGAGCAGTACTTC
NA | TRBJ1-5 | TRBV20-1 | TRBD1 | CSARTGVGQPQHF | TGCAGTGCCAGGACAGGGGTGGGCCAGCCCCAGCATTTT
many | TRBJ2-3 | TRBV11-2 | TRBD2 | CASSFGGGSYAQYF | TGTGCCAGCAGCTTCGGCGGGGGATCTTATGCGCAGTATTTT
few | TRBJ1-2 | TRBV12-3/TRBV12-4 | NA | CASSSSGNGYTF | TGTGCCAGCAGTTCGTCAGGGAATGGCTACACCTTC
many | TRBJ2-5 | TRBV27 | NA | CASSFSWAEETQYF | TGTGCCAGCAGTTTTTCTTGGGCTGAGGAGACCCAGTACTTC
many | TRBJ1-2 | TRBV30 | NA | CAWSPRGYYGYTF | TGTGCCTGGAGCCCCCGGGGCTACTATGGCTACACCTTC
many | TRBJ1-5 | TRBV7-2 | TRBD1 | CASSLGGQGPQHF | TGTGCCAGCAGCTTAGGGGGACAGGGGCCCCAGCATTTT
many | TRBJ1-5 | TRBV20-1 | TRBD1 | CSAEIPGQGIRDQPQHF | TGCAGTGCCGAGATACCGGGACAGGGGATTCGGGATCAGCCCCAGCATTTT
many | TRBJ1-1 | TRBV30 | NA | CAWSPSMNTEAFF | TGTGCCTGGAGTCCCAGCATGAACACTGAAGCTTTCTTT
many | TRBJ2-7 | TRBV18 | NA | CASSEDRSYEQYF | TGTGCCAGCTCCGAAGACAGATCCTACGAGCAGTACTTC